The entry below describes one T cell receptor beta chain. Its antigen is as yet unknown. The data originate from a study of CD8+CD57+ T cells in acquired aplastic anemia. Study-level information: The average for DNA from sorted CD4+ and CD8+ cells was 2.5 to 4 ug. Whole-study findings and limits: Found in both controls and patients were approximately 30 CD8+ CDR3 sequences. Patients and healthy controls showed no significant CD8+ Simpson's diversity difference.

The ends were cut back, 5 bases at V and 4 bases at J, with 14 bases in the middle. This CDR3 region has 15 residues. Germline CDR1 and CDR2: MNHEY and SVGAGI. Profiling of TCR beta VDJ combinations and CDR3 sequences used genomic DNA as template. Each CDR3 protein gets one entry after TCRdb re-called the reads with MiXCR. In the table there are 250,000 to 300,000 distinct CDR3 sequences, around three fifths of which are singletons. The sequenced material came from sorted CD4+, CD8+, or CD8+CD57+ T cells (not recorded which) from PBMCs. The TCR originated in a human donor with severe aplastic anemia or a healthy control (not recorded which). V is TRBV6-5 and J is TRBJ1-4, with D uncertain. The CDR3 DNA reads as TGTGCCAGCAGTCCTACCGTGCCTCTTAATGAAAAACTGTTTTTT. Its translation is CASSPTVPLNEKLFF.